Shown below are 10 T cell receptor beta chains from a single sample sequenced in a study of cytomegalovirus exposure and HLA in healthy donors. The PCR employed 60 Vbeta primers together with 13 Jbeta primers. Data came from immunoSEQ multiplex PCR; TCRdb stores just in-frame clones and leaves some out. Seen here are 100,000 to 150,000 clones, 65% to 90% observed once, and the top ten hold under 3%. The sequenced material came from PBMCs. All receptors derive from a woman younger than 35 in good health and CMV-seropositive.

On this clone: This same CDR3 is encoded by further DNA sequences in the sample. CDR3 in DNA: TGCGCCAGCAGCCAAGATCGTAATCAGCCCCAGCATTTT. Its translation: CASSQDRNQPQHF. The chain joins TRBV4-1 to TRBJ1-5; D gene uncertain. This CDR3 has 13 amino acids. Germline V gene data show CDR1 as MGHRA and CDR2 as YSYEKL. The V and J ends lost 0 bases and 4 bases respectively, with 4 bases between them.

The chain combines TRBV27 with TRBJ1-1, with unresolved D. The CDR3 sequence is 14 residues long. Germline V lookup: CDR1 MNHEY, CDR2 SMNVEV (reference sequence). Between the trimmed V and J ends, which lost 3 bases and 0 bases, there was a span of 8 bases. The CDR3 bases are TGTGCCAGCAGTTTGGGCCAGATGAACACTGAAGCTTTCTTT. Its translation: CASSLGQMNTEAFF.

The chain recombines TRBV29-1 with TRBJ1-3, with 8 bases lining up with TRBD1. Germline-derived CDR1 and CDR2 are SQVTM and ANQGSEA. This CDR3 is built from 16 residues. Trimming took 4 bases from V and 0 from J; bases not matched to a gene: 8. This CDR3 is CSVVTSGGNSGNTIYF. The CDR3 DNA sequence: TGCAGCGTTGTCACTTCAGGGGGCAACTCTGGAAACACCATATATTTT.

The chain uses TRBV5-1 and TRBJ2-5, with unresolved D. Germline V CDR1 and CDR2: SGHRS, YFSETQ. The germline V and J ends were trimmed by 4 bases and 2 bases, with 15 bases remaining between them. CDR3 size: 15 residues. The CDR3 region is CASSPTGWVQETQYF. Written as DNA, the CDR3 is TGCGCCAGCAGCCCAACCGGGTGGGTACAAGAGACCCAGTACTTC.

This chain links TRBV15 with TRBJ2-7; 8 bases match TRBD2. V shed 0 bases and J 7 bases; nucleotides not matched to a gene: 17. This CDR3 comprises 18 residues. The germline V gene encodes CDR1 LNHNV and CDR2 YYDKDF (reference sequence). CDR3 sequence (DNA): TGTGCCACCAGCAGAGATCAGTGGGGGACTAGTACCGGGGGGGAGCAGTACTTC. It translates to CATSRDQWGTSTGGEQYF.

This clone counts as large. The chain links TRBV2 to TRBJ2-2; weak D call: TRBD1 (7 bases). CDR1 and CDR2 (germline): SNHLY, FYNNEI. The CDR3 is 16 amino acids. Trimming cost V 3 bases and J 7 bases, with 18 bases left between them. CDR3: CASSEILAGGGGELFF. The CDR3 coding sequence is TGTGCCAGCAGTGAGATCCTGGCAGGGGGAGGCGGGGAGCTGTTTTTT.

The rearrangement links TRBV27 to TRBJ2-3, with 7 bases matching TRBD2. CDR1 is MNHEY and CDR2 is SMNVEV in the germline V gene (reference sequence). The CDR3 sequence is 17 residues long. Unmatched junction bases numbered 12, after V lost 0 bases and J lost 6 bases. The CDR3 loop is CASSLSGGDYLMDTQYF. CDR3 in DNA: TGTGCCAGCAGTTTATCGGGTGGGGACTACCTGATGGATACGCAGTATTTT.

The rearrangement joins TRBV4-1 to TRBJ2-1, with 7 bases lining up with TRBD1. Losses at the gene ends were 7 bases for V and 8 bases for J; bases not matched to a gene: 14. Germline lookup yields CDR1 MGHRA and CDR2 YSYEKL. The CDR3 has 15 amino acids. The CDR3 DNA sequence: TGCGCCAGCACCCTCAATACACAGGGGATGGATGAGCAGTTCTTC. Translating it yields CASTLNTQGMDEQFF.

The CDR3 sequence: CASSVGTSGRTDTQYF. For the CDR3, the DNA is TGTGCCAGCAGCGTAGGGACTAGCGGGCGCACAGATACGCAGTATTTT. The chain employs TRBV9 and TRBJ2-3; 11 nucleotides match TRBD2. The CDR3 consists of 16 residues. The V gene end was trimmed by 0 bases and the J gene end by 1 base; junction bases not matched to a gene: 1. Per the germline V gene, CDR1 is SGDLS and CDR2 is YYNGEE.

The chain employs TRBV7-2 and TRBJ2-7; 8 nucleotides match TRBD2. The junction had 4 bases not matched to a gene; V was cut back by 1 base and J by 2 bases. The length of the CDR3 is 15 residues. Looked up from germline, CDR1 is SGHTA and CDR2 is FQGNSA. Here the CDR3 DNA reads TGTGCCAGCAGCTTAGGCAGCGGGGGTACCTACGAGCAGTACTTC. Encoded protein: CASSLGSGGTYEQYF. The entire variable domain, with the rest obtained from reference TRBV7-2 and TRBJ2-7, is as follows: GAGVSQSPSNKVTEKGKDVELRCDPISGHTALYWYRQSLGQGLEFLIYFQGNSAPDKSGLPSDRFSAERTGGSVSTLTIQRTQQEDSAVYLCASSLGSGGTYEQYFGPGTRLTVT.